This TCR beta chain is from a study of patients and donors after allogeneic stem cell transplantation. A single record per CDR3 protein comes from TCRdb applying MiXCR to the RT-PCR reads. Of about 160,000 distinct CDR3 sequences listed, 30% to 45% are singletons. The germline V gene encodes CDR1 MNHEY and CDR2 SVGEGT. The CDR3 consists of 14 residues. V was pared by 7 bases and J by 1 base, with 13 bases between. Sequencing was done on a sample of blood, either unsorted or a sorted T cell fraction (not recorded which). The chain uses TRBV6-2 or TRBV6-3 and TRBJ2-5; D remains ambiguous. This TCR came from a human donor who was either an allogeneic HSCT recipient or a stem cell or donor lymphocyte infusion donor (not recorded which). It is not recorded whose cells these are; they may come from a transplant donor. Written as DNA, the CDR3 is TGTGCCAGCACCCTCGGCGAGAGCCAAGAGACCCAGTACTTC. Protein: CASTLGESQETQYF.